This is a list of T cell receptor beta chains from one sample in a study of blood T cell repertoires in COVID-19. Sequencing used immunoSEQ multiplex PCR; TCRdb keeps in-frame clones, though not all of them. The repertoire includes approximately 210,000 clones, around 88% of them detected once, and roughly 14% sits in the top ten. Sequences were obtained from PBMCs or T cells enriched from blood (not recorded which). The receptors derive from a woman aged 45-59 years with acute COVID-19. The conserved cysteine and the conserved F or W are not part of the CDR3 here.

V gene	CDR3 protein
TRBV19	ASSNSQETQY
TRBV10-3	AISGQGETQY
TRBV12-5	ASGLGPKTNEKLF
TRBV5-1	ASSLAGGREEAF
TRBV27	ASSFFPTGTGATNEKLF
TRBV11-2	ASSLDLSGSPF
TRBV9	ASSALGNEQF
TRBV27	ASSPLSVGWETQY
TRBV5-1	ASSLEASGNEQF
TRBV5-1	ASSRQRDRNEQF
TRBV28	ATFTGQGMNEQF
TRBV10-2	ASSSLDRNTEAF
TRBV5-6	ASSGQGVSNQPQH
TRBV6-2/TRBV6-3	ASSPGLAGISTDTQY
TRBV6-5	ASSRQGTGSYGYT
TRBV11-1	ASSFGDRGRTDTQY
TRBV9	ASSVAVSYEQY
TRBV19	ASSRDRSNTEAF
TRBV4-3	ASSPQGALNEKLF
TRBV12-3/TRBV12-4	ASSPRGETQY
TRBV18	ASSPQRGEGNTEAF
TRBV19	ASSIQAPATNYGYT
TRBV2	ASSGRGLQGETQY
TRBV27	ASLPRGGTYEQY
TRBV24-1	ATSDSRGLRATNEKLF
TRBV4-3	ASSPRLGELF
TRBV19	ASSRGTSGSWGRNEQF
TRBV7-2	ASTRAQQNTGELF
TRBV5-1	ASSFSLAGGWAYNEQF
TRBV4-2	ASSQWGSGGLNMINEQF
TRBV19	ASSPPGDETQY
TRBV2	ASSWTGMREKLF
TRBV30	AWSVLAGRTEQY
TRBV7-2	ASSSTPDRANGYT
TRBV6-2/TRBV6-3	ASSRTGGGLSYEQY
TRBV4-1	ASSQEASGGIYNEQF
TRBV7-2	ASGSYNEQF
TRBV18	ATPDRGIAVGYNSPLH
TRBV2	ASSERGRAYEQY
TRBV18	ASSLGQGRDQPQH
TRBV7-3	ASSLMGGSYNSPLH
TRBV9	ASSVAFGTEQETQY
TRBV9	ASSAGGGSTDTQY
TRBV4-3	ASSGQLDTGELF
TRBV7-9	ASSIQGASSYNEQF
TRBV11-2	ASSSVAGKETQY
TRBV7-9	ASSLSRGLEKLF
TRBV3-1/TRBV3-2	ASSQGQSYGQY
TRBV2	ASRPTGLAGYNEQF
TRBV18	ASSPLTSGSGELF
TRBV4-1	ASSQVLRSGNTIY